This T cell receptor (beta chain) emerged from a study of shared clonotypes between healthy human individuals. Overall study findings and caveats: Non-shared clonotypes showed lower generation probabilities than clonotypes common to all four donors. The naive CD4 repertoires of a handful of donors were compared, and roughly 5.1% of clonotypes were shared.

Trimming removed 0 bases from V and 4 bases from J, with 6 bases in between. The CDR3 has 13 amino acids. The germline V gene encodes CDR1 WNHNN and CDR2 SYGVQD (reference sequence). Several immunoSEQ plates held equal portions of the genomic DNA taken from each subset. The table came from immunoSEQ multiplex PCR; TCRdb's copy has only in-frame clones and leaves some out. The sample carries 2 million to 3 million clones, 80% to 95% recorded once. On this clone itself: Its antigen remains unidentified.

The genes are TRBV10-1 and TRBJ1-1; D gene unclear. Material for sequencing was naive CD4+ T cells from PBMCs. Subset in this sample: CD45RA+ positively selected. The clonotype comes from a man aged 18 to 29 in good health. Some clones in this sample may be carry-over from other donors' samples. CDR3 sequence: CASSESEGTEAFF. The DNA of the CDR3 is TGCGCCAGCAGTGAGTCAGAGGGCACTGAAGCTTTCTTT.